Below, 30 T cell receptor beta chains from the same sample are listed, as sequenced in a study of shared clonotypes between healthy human individuals. TCRdb's copy holds only in-frame clones and misses some; the assay was immunoSEQ multiplex PCR. The table records about 2 million clones, 90% to 95% of them present only once. The sample taken for sequencing was naive CD4+ T cells sorted from blood. The subset: CD45RA+ positively selected. These receptor sequences come from a man between 18 and 35 years old in good health.

The chain carries TRBV7-9 and TRBJ1-2, with D maybe TRBD1 (5 bases). Germline CDR1 and CDR2: SEHNR and FQNEAQ (reference sequence). Between the trimmed V and J ends, which lost 7 bases and 4 bases, there was a span of 16 bases. The CDR3 totals 14 residues. CDR3 loop: CASTNPITGYGYTF. DNA for the CDR3: TGTGCCAGCACCAACCCTATCACAGGCTATGGCTACACCTTC. Filled out from reference TRBV7-9 and TRBJ1-2, the complete variable domain reads DTGVSQNPRHKITKRGQNVTFRCDPISEHNRLYWYRQTLGQGPEFLTYFQNEAQLEKSRLLSDRFSAERPKGSFSTLEIQRTEQGDSAMYLCASTNPITGYGYTFGSGTRLTVV.

This chain links TRBV7-9 with TRBJ2-7; no clear D. CDR3 size: 15 residues. Germline V gives CDR1 SEHNR, CDR2 FQNEAQ (reference sequence). V lost 5 bases and J 3 bases, leaving 17 bases between the germline ends. CDR3: CASSRSIPTYYEQYF. Here the CDR3 DNA reads TGTGCCAGCAGCCGGAGTATCCCGACATACTACGAGCAGTACTTC. Full variable domain (rest looked up from reference TRBV7-9 and TRBJ2-7): DTGVSQNPRHKITKRGQNVTFRCDPISEHNRLYWYRQTLGQGPEFLTYFQNEAQLEKSRLLSDRFSAERPKGSFSTLEIQRTEQGDSAMYLCASSRSIPTYYEQYFGPGTRLTVT.

This sequence joins TRBV5-1 and TRBJ1-2; 8 bases fit TRBD1. Germline CDR1 and CDR2: SGHRS and YFSETQ. V lost 4 bases to trimming and J lost 4 bases; unmatched junction nucleotides: 6. The CDR3 covers 14 residues. The DNA of the CDR3 is TGCGCCAGCAGCATGTCCACAGGGGGCTATGGCTACACCTTC. This translates into CASSMSTGGYGYTF. Together with reference TRBV5-1 and TRBJ1-2, the CDR3 gives the full variable domain: KAGVTQTPRYLIKTRGQQVTLSCSPISGHRSVSWYQQTPGQGLQFLFEYFSETQRNKGNFPGRFSGRQFSNSRSEMNVSTLELGDSALYLCASSMSTGGYGYTFGSGTRLTVV.

The chain carries TRBV28 and TRBJ1-3, with D perhaps matching TRBD1 (6 bases). The CDR3 totals 16 residues. The germline V gene encodes CDR1 MDHEN and CDR2 SYDVKM. V lost 5 bases, J lost 0 bases, and 14 bases lay in between. CDR3: CASSQRGWGSGNTIYF. CDR3 bases: TGTGCCAGCAGTCAAAGGGGGTGGGGCTCTGGAAACACCATATATTTT. Complete variable domain (other parts from reference TRBV28 and TRBJ1-3): DVKVTQSSRYLVKRTGEKVFLECVQDMDHENMFWYRQDPGLGLRLIYFSYDVKMKEKGDIPEGYSVSREKKERFSLILESASTNQTSMYLCASSQRGWGSGNTIYFGEGSWLTVV.

This clone has just one count. The CDR3 reads CASSEGGQGRQPQHF. CDR3 nucleotides: TGTGCCAGCAGTGAAGGGGGACAGGGGAGGCAGCCCCAGCATTTT. The chain uses TRBV6-1 and TRBJ1-5; 10 bases line up with TRBD1. Germline CDR1 MNHNS, CDR2 SASEGT. This CDR3 has 15 residues. The V and J ends lost 1 base and 7 bases, in that order; junction bases with no gene match: 4.

The chain carries TRBV10-2 and TRBJ1-6, with D tentatively TRBD1 (5 bases). CDR3 size: 13 residues. Germline values: CDR1 WSHSY, CDR2 SAAADI. V gave up 10 bases and J gave up 11 bases, with 18 bases separating them. The CDR3 sequence is CATAKAQGAPLHF. The CDR3 coding sequence is TGCGCCACAGCAAAAGCCCAGGGTGCACCCCTCCACTTT.

Worth noting for this clone: Relative to the germline gene, one junction end is altered; a read error may explain this. At the DNA level, this CDR3 is encoded by other sequences in the same sample as well. This chain joins TRBV7-7 and TRBJ2-3; 11 bases line up with TRBD2. The germline CDR1 and CDR2 sequences are SSHAT and FNYEAQ (reference sequence). This CDR3 has 15 amino acids. This chain's CDR3 is CASSSGLADTDTQYF. For the CDR3, the DNA is TGTGCTAGCAGCTCGGGACTAGCGGACACAGATACGCAGTATTTT.

About this clone itself: The junction departs from germline at one end; a sequencing error may be responsible. The rearrangement joins TRBV28 to TRBJ1-5; D gene unclear. The CDR3 spans 13 residues. The germline CDR1 and CDR2 sequences are MDHEN and SYDVKM. The CDR3 here is CASSSTSVSKAAF. CDR3 in DNA: TGTGCCAGCAGTTCTACCTCGGTTTCTAAAGCCGCGTTT.

A note on this clone: This CDR3 is also generated by other DNA sequences in the sample. The V gene is TRBV5-1, the J gene TRBJ1-5; possibly TRBD1 for D (6 bases). Germline loops: CDR1 SGHRS, CDR2 YFSETQ. The CDR3 is 14 residues long. V lost 2 bases to trimming and J lost 3 bases, with 9 bases between them. In DNA form, the CDR3 reads TGCGCCAGCAGCTTACAGGGACCCAATCAGCCCCAGCATTTT. Encoded protein: CASSLQGPNQPQHF. Complete variable domain (other parts from reference TRBV5-1 and TRBJ1-5): KAGVTQTPRYLIKTRGQQVTLSCSPISGHRSVSWYQQTPGQGLQFLFEYFSETQRNKGNFPGRFSGRQFSNSRSEMNVSTLELGDSALYLCASSLQGPNQPQHFGDGTRLSIL.

The chain links TRBV7-6 to TRBJ1-5; possible D gene TRBD1, 6 bases. The CDR3 runs to 18 residues. Between the trimmed V and J ends, which lost 5 bases and 0 bases, there was a span of 20 bases. Germline CDR1 reads SGHVS; CDR2 reads FNYEAQ. The CDR3 nucleotides read TGTGCCAGCAGCCCATATCCCGGACAGCAATTTAGCAATCAGCCCCAGCATTTT. It codes for CASSPYPGQQFSNQPQHF.

This chain links TRBV7-8 with TRBJ1-1; a possible D gene is TRBD1 (5 bases). From germline, CDR1 is SGHVS and CDR2 FQNEAQ. The CDR3 runs 15 residues. Trimming took off 2 bases at V and 7 bases at J, with 17 bases between the two ends. The CDR3 region is CASSLSGAGYSEAFF. In nucleotides, the CDR3 is TGTGCCAGCAGCTTAAGTGGGGCAGGGTATAGTGAAGCTTTCTTT. Full variable domain (outside the CDR3, taken from reference TRBV7-8 and TRBJ1-1): GAGVSQSPRYKVAKRGQDVALRCDPISGHVSLFWYQQALGQGPEFLTYFQNEAQLDKSGLPSDRFFAERPEGSVSTLKIQRTQQEDSAVYLCASSLSGAGYSEAFFGQGTRLTVV.

V and J are TRBV27 and TRBJ2-5, with 8 bases fitting TRBD1. CDR3 length: 14 residues. Germline CDR1 and CDR2: MNHEY and SMNVEV (reference sequence). Trimming took 8 bases from V and 8 from J; bases not matched to a gene: 13. The CDR3 sequence: CASRMGGQGFTQYF. In DNA form, the CDR3 reads TGTGCCAGCCGTATGGGAGGACAGGGTTTTACCCAGTACTTC.

A remark on this clone: Different DNA sequences within this sample yield the same CDR3. This chain joins TRBV7-9 and TRBJ2-5; perhaps TRBD2 as D (5 bases). This CDR3 is built from 14 residues. With 1 base removed from V and 2 bases from J, the gap between germline ends came to 8 bases. Germline V lookup: CDR1 SEHNR, CDR2 FQNEAQ (reference sequence). The CDR3 sequence: CASSLVGVQETQYF. The CDR3 DNA follows: TGTGCCAGCAGCTTAGTCGGGGTTCAAGAGACCCAGTACTTC.

On this clone: The identical CDR3 is also encoded by other nucleotide sequences in the sample. The J gene is TRBJ2-1, the V gene TRBV5-6; D uncertain. The CDR3 covers 11 residues. Germline CDR1 and CDR2: SGHDT and YYEEEE. Trimming cost V 0 bases and J 9 bases, with 4 bases left between them. CDR3 in DNA: TGTGCCAGCAGCTTGGATCGTGAGCAGTTCTTC. Its translation: CASSLDREQFF.

V and J are TRBV28 and TRBJ2-4, with a possible D match to TRBD2 (5 bases). The CDR3 consists of 17 residues. V lost 1 base and J 0 bases, leaving 13 bases between the germline ends. Germline values: CDR1 MDHEN, CDR2 SYDVKM. This CDR3 reads CASSLFGAGVAKNIQYF. As DNA, the CDR3 is TGTGCCAGCAGTTTATTTGGAGCCGGGGTAGCCAAAAACATTCAGTACTTC.

The chain has TRBV6-5 and TRBJ1-3; D ambiguous. V was clipped by 4 bases and J by 0 bases, with 10 bases between them. CDR3 size: 15 residues. Germline CDR1 reads MNHEY; CDR2 reads SVGAGI. In DNA, the CDR3 is TGTGCCAGCAGTTTGTATCGGACCTCTGGAAACACCATATATTTT. It specifies CASSLYRTSGNTIYF.

The chain joins TRBV6-1 to TRBJ1-1; D remains ambiguous. The CDR3 runs 10 residues. The germline V and J ends were trimmed by 8 bases and 5 bases, with 6 bases remaining between them. Germline CDR1 MNHNS, CDR2 SASEGT. CDR3 bases: TGTGCCAGCCTGGGAACTGAAGCTTTCTTT. Amino acids: CASLGTEAFF.

About this clone: This sample also contains other DNA sequences that code for the same CDR3. This chain links TRBV2 with TRBJ2-7; no reliable D call. The CDR3 has 13 amino acids. Germline V gene lookup returns CDR1 SNHLY and CDR2 FYNNEI. The germline V and J ends were trimmed by 6 bases and 1 base, with 10 bases remaining between them. As DNA, the CDR3 is TGTGCCAGCAGCGCTGACACTTCCTACGAGCAGTACTTC. It yields the protein CASSADTSYEQYF.

The V and J genes are TRBV10-3 and TRBJ2-2, with TRBD1 matching 7 bases. The CDR3 runs 13 residues. The junction had 8 bases not matched to a gene; V was cut back by 8 bases and J by 8 bases. Germline V CDR1 and CDR2: ENHRY, SYGVKD. The CDR3 DNA follows: TGTGCCATCGGGGACAGCCAAGCGGGGGAGCTGTTTTTT. It encodes CAIGDSQAGELFF.

The chain combines TRBV7-2 with TRBJ2-7; 9 nucleotides match TRBD2. Germline V gene sequence: CDR1 SGHTA, CDR2 FQGNSA. CDR3 size: 16 residues. V trimming: 2 bases; J trimming: 0 bases; junction bases outside the gene matches: 5. CDR3 region: CASSLRPSGTSYEQYF. The CDR3 DNA reads TGTGCCAGCAGCTTACGGCCTAGCGGGACCTCCTACGAGCAGTACTTC.

The J gene is TRBJ2-7, the V gene TRBV5-1; D is possibly TRBD2 (5 bases). The V end lost 3 bases, the J end lost 9 bases, and 13 bases lay between the germline ends. The V gene's germline CDR1 is SGHRS and CDR2 YFSETQ. The CDR3 has 12 residues. The DNA of the CDR3 is TGCGCCAGCAGCTCGGACTCCCCGGGGCAGTACTTC. Translated: CASSSDSPGQYF.

V gene TRBV6-1 combines with J gene TRBJ2-7; D not resolved. Germline V CDR1 and CDR2: MNHNS, SASEGT. This CDR3 has 13 residues. V lost 6 bases to trimming and J lost 4 bases, with 13 bases between them. The CDR3 sequence: CASSHQNVYEQYF. As DNA, the CDR3 is TGTGCCAGCAGCCACCAAAATGTTTACGAGCAGTACTTC.

The chain has TRBV19 and TRBJ1-6, with a weak D call TRBD1 (6 bases). Germline V gives CDR1 LNHDA, CDR2 SQIVND (reference sequence). The CDR3 totals 14 residues. Trimming removed 5 bases at V and 6 bases at J, with 11 bases between. The CDR3 loop is CASSPQGTNSPLHF. Here the CDR3 DNA reads TGTGCCAGTAGTCCCCAGGGGACTAATTCACCCCTCCACTTT.

CDR3 DNA sequence: TGTGCCAGCAGTGGGGAGAGCTCTGGAAACACCATATATTTT. It is translated as CASSGESSGNTIYF. V is TRBV6-5 and J is TRBJ1-3; no firm D call. The germline V and J ends were trimmed by 5 bases and 0 bases, with 8 bases remaining between them. Germline V gene sequence: CDR1 MNHEY, CDR2 SVGAGI. There are 14 residues in the CDR3.

The chain links TRBV18 to TRBJ2-7, with D unclear. The CDR3 runs to 14 residues. The germline V gene has CDR1 KGHSH and CDR2 LQKENI. V was pared by 3 bases and J by 6 bases, with 15 bases between. CDR3 DNA sequence: TGTGCCAGCTCACCCCCCATGGGAACGGGCGAGCAGTACTTC. Translated: CASSPPMGTGEQYF.

The chain recombines TRBV7-2 with TRBJ2-5; D unresolved. The ends were cut back, 5 bases at V and 5 bases at J, with 9 bases in the middle. Germline-derived CDR1 and CDR2 are SGHTA and FQGNSA. The CDR3 is 12 residues long. The CDR3 region is CASSEAWETQYF. For the CDR3, the DNA is TGTGCCAGCAGCGAGGCGTGGGAGACCCAGTACTTC.

V gene TRBV7-9 combines with J gene TRBJ1-4; tentative D call: TRBD1 (6 bases). The CDR3 sequence is 16 residues long. Trimming took 1 base from V and 9 from J, leaving 18 bases between them. Germline V gives CDR1 SEHNR, CDR2 FQNEAQ (reference sequence). CDR3 loop: CASSLESGASLQKLFF. The CDR3 nucleotides are TGTGCCAGCAGCTTAGAGTCGGGGGCCTCCCTCCAAAAACTGTTTTTT.

The chain joins TRBV9 to TRBJ1-1; no clear D. Trimming removed 0 bases at V and 1 base at J, with 13 bases between. CDR3 length: 16 residues. Germline V gives CDR1 SGDLS, CDR2 YYNGEE. The CDR3 bases are TGTGCCAGCAGCGTAGGCGTCAGTGGAGGGAACACTGAAGCTTTCTTT. Translation: CASSVGVSGGNTEAFF.

As to this clone: Other DNA sequences in this sample translate to the same CDR3. This chain connects TRBV28 to TRBJ1-2, with 10 bases identical to TRBD1. The CDR3 length is 15 residues. CDR1 is MDHEN, CDR2 SYDVKM, per germline. The V gene end was trimmed by 5 bases and the J gene end by 3 bases; junction bases not matched to a gene: 6. CDR3 loop: CASSLSGTGDYGYTF. DNA for the CDR3: TGTGCCAGCAGTCTTTCCGGGACAGGGGACTATGGCTACACCTTC.

The genes are TRBV10-3 and TRBJ2-2, with unresolved D. V lost 3 bases and J lost 7, with 9 bases in between. The CDR3 loop spans 13 amino acids. Germline lookup yields CDR1 ENHRY and CDR2 SYGVKD. CDR3 loop: CAISDLLGGELFF. The CDR3 DNA sequence: TGTGCCATCAGTGATCTGTTGGGCGGGGAGCTGTTTTTT.